The 8 T cell receptor beta chains listed next were all sequenced from one sample in a study of blood T cell repertoires in COVID-19. TCRdb keeps only in-frame clones here, not all; method: immunoSEQ multiplex PCR. The sample holds about 150,000 clones, approximately 80% seen once. Sequenced: peripheral blood. These receptor sequences come from a man aged 55 to 70 with acute or convalescent COVID-19.

This clone was seen a handful of times. V and J are TRBV12-5 and TRBJ2-1; TRBD1 matches at 8 bases. Trimming took 2 bases from V and 10 from J; bases not matched to a gene: 10. The CDR3 length is 15 residues. The germline V gene encodes CDR1 LGHNT and CDR2 FRNRAP. DNA for the CDR3: TGTGCTAGTGGTTTGTATAGGACAGGGCCAGGGGAGCAGTTCTTC. Translation: CASGLYRTGPGEQFF.

The rearrangement joins TRBV7-2 to TRBJ2-5; D perhaps matches TRBD2 (6 bases). The CDR3 extends over 16 amino acids. CDR1 and CDR2 (germline): SGHTA, FQGNSA. V lost 0 bases and J lost 2, with 13 bases in between. The CDR3 sequence: CASSLATTEGQETQYF. The CDR3, as DNA: TGTGCCAGCAGCTTAGCTACAACGGAGGGTCAAGAGACCCAGTACTTC.

V gene TRBV5-4 combines with J gene TRBJ1-6; tentative D call: TRBD1 (5 bases). Trimming left V 0 bases short and J 3 bases short, with 7 bases between. The CDR3 sequence is 15 residues long. Germline CDR1 is SGHNT and CDR2 is YYREEE (reference sequence). CDR3 sequence: CASSLGGGYNSPLHF. CDR3 sequence (DNA): TGTGCCAGCAGCTTGGGGGGGGGCTATAATTCACCCCTCCACTTT.

The genes are TRBV13 and TRBJ2-3, with 13 bases matching TRBD2. The ends lost 5 bases at V and 4 bases at J; junction bases unmatched: 6. CDR3 size: 16 residues. CDR1 PRHDT and CDR2 FYEKMQ come from the germline V gene (reference sequence). The CDR3 bases are TGTGCCAGCAGCGATAACGGACTAGCGGGAGCAGATACGCAGTATTTT. Protein product: CASSDNGLAGADTQYF.

The chain employs TRBV27 and TRBJ2-2, with 7 bases identical to TRBD2. Trimming removed 5 bases from V and 5 bases from J; junction bases left unmatched: 8. The CDR3 spans 15 residues. Germline V lookup: CDR1 MNHEY, CDR2 SMNVEV (reference sequence). CDR3 DNA: TGTGCCAGCAGTCTGCGGACTAGGCGAACCGGGGAGCTGTTTTTT. Translation: CASSLRTRRTGELFF.

The V gene is TRBV11-1, the J gene TRBJ2-5; 11 bases are shared with TRBD2. The CDR3 has 16 residues. Germline assignment: CDR1 SGHAT and CDR2 FQDESV (reference sequence). V lost 5 bases and J lost 5; bases outside the gene matches: 10. CDR3 protein: CASSGSGLAAFETQYF. In DNA form, the CDR3 reads TGTGCCAGCAGCGGGTCGGGACTAGCGGCATTTGAGACCCAGTACTTC.

V usage is TRBV24-1 and J usage is TRBJ2-3; 7 nucleotides agree with TRBD2. Germline-derived CDR1 and CDR2 are KGHDR and SFDVKD. This CDR3 contains 12 residues. J lost 2 bases, V lost 9 bases, and 1 base had no gene match. CDR3 in DNA: TGTGCCACCGGGGGGGACACAGATACGCAGTATTTT. It specifies CATGGDTDTQYF.

The CDR3 loop is CASSLEGASNYGYTF. The CDR3 nucleotides read TGTGCCAGCAGCTTAGAGGGGGCATCCAACTATGGCTACACCTTC. This chain uses TRBV7-9 with TRBJ1-2, with TRBD1 matching over 7 bases. With V trimmed by 1 base and J by 2 bases, 4 bases remained unmatched. The germline V gene has CDR1 SEHNR and CDR2 FQNEAQ (reference sequence). This CDR3 has 15 amino acids.